This T cell receptor beta chain came from a study of OX40 agonist ivuxolimab in advanced cancers. Some background on the complete study: The costimulatory receptor OX40 (CD134) was targeted by ivuxolimab, a fully human IgG2 agonistic monoclonal antibody. Intravenous ivuxolimab was administered to patients every 2 weeks at six dose levels: 0.01, 0.1, 0.3, 1.5, 3 and 10 mg/kg. Peripheral TCRbeta sequencing was intended to test whether TCR sequence diversity was altered and clonal T-cell expansion was caused by ivuxolimab. The paper describes the monotherapy dose-escalation part (N of about 47 patients) of the phase I trial of ivuxolimab. In the dose-escalation cohort, roughly 80% of patients were male, and the mean age was roughly 60 years, with a range of roughly 20 to 79. Patients were allowed to have had prior anti-PD-1, anti-PD-L1 or anti-CTLA-4 therapy, and more than 35% of the dose-escalation patients had been treated with checkpoint inhibitors. Among the 50 to 55 dose-escalation patients, 19 had hepatocellular carcinoma, about 15 melanoma, 9 renal cell carcinoma and 9 head and neck cancer. Three dose-escalation patients achieved partial responses, one with hepatocellular carcinoma and two with cutaneous melanoma.

For sequencing of the TCRbeta CDR3 region, genomic DNA was extracted from the sorted cells. The immunoSEQ Assay was used to sequence the TCRbeta CDR3 regions. TCRdb holds this immuneACCESS table with in-frame rearrangements only. Some clones are missing; in checked studies, unresolved V genes explain under half, and the rest has no known cause. A total of tens of thousands of clones appear in this sample, around 91% of them only once. More than 13% of the sample is in the top ten clones. Study-wide conclusions, independent of this receptor: After ivuxolimab, more expanded clones were found on average in CD8+ T cells than in CD4+ T cells. Partial responders in the 0.1-3.0 mg/kg groups had among the lowest normalized peripheral clonal expansion, especially among CD8+ T cells. Clonal expansion of both CD4+ and CD8+ blood T cells was observed from baseline to week 6 at doses 0.1 to 3.0 mg/kg. Low levels of normalized T-cell clonal expansion were also seen in some patients who did not respond. Antigen specificity was not determined for the clonally expanded peripheral T cells.

Points on this clone: What this receptor recognizes is not known. No qualities accompany the bases; no much larger clone lies one base away.

Patients with autoimmune disease history or receiving systemic immunosuppression were excluded from the trial. Peripheral blood for TCR sequencing was collected from all dose cohorts at baseline, on cycle 4 day 1, and on cycle 7 day 1. Samples were obtained from an open-label, multicenter, first-in-human phase I dose-escalation trial of ivuxolimab. Adults with locally advanced or metastatic melanoma, renal cell, hepatocellular, or head and neck squamous cell carcinoma were enrolled in the trial. Before TCR sequencing, CD4+ and CD8+ T cells were separately sorted from peripheral blood. Inclusive of the bounding cysteine and phenylalanine, the CDR3 is 13 residues long. Only the CDR3 DNA is retained, 39 bases long and in frame from the first base. CDR1 SGHNT and CDR2 YYREEE are derived from the germline V gene (reference sequence). V drops 3 bases and J drops 5 bases, leaving 11 bases in between.

The sequences come from CD4+ or CD8+ T cells sorted from blood, collected in a trial of the OX40 agonist ivuxolimab. This receptor chain uses TRBV5-4 and TRBJ1-1; the D segment could be TRBD1, given 5 matching bases. The source of this sequence is an adult with an advanced solid tumor such as melanoma, head and neck, liver or kidney cancer. The sequence in DNA is TGTGCCAGCAGCTGGACGGGGGGTACTGAAGCTTTCTTT. Its protein product is CASSWTGGTEAFF. The full variable domain, completed from the reference TRBV5-4 and TRBJ1-1 proteins outside the CDR3, reads ETGVTQSPTHLIKTRGQQVTLRCSSQSGHNTVSWYQQALGQGPQFIFQYYREEENGRGNFPPRFSGLQFPNYSSELNVNALELDDSALYLCASSWTGGTEAFFGQGTRLTVV.